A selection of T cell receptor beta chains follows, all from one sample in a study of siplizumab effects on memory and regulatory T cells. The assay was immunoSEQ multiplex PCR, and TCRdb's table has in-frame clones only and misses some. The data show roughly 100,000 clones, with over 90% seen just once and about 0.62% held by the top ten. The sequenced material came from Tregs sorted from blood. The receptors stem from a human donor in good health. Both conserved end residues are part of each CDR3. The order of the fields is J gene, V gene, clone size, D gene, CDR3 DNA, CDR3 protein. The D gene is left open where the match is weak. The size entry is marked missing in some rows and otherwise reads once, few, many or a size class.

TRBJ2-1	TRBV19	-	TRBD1	TGTGCCAGTAGTATTTGGGACAGAAATTACAATGAGCAGTTCTTC	CASSIWDRNYNEQFF
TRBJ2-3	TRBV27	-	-	TGTGCCAGCAGCCGCCTGGGGGCTCCCGCAGATACGCAGTATTTT	CASSRLGAPADTQYF
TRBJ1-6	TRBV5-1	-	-	TGCGCCAGCAGCTTGGTGGGGAGGTCACCCCTCCACTTT	CASSLVGRSPLHF
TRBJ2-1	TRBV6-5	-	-	TGTGCCAGCAGTTACTCAAGGAAAGCTCTTGTTTATGAGCAGTTCTTC	CASSYSRKALVYEQFF
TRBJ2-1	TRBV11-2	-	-	TGTGCCAGCAGCGGGACCACGAGGGGTGAGCAGTTCTTC	CASSGTTRGEQFF
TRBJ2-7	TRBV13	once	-	TGTGCCAGCAGCAAAAACAGGGCCCTCTCCTACGAGCAGTACTTC	CASSKNRALSYEQYF
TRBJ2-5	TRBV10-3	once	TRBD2	TGTGCCATCAGTGAGGTAGCGGGAGTGGGGGAGACCCAGTACTTC	CAISEVAGVGETQYF
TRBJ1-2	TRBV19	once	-	TGTGCCAGTAGTATGACAGTTTATGGCTACACCTTC	CASSMTVYGYTF
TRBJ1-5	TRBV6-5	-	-	TGTGCCAGCAGTTTTCTGGGGGCCTGGGATCTCCGGGCCCAGCATTTT	CASSFLGAWDLRAQHF
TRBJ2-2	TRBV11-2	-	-	TGTGCCAGCAGCTTCACAACTGGGAACACCGGGGAGCTGTTTTTT	CASSFTTGNTGELFF
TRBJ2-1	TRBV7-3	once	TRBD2	TGTGCCAGCAACAATGGCGGGGGTGCCTACAATGAGCAGTTCTTC	CASNNGGGAYNEQFF
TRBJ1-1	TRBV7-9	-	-	TGTGCCAGCAGCTTACCCCCCAAAGCTTTCTTT	CASSLPPKAFF
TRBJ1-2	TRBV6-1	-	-	TGTGCCAGCAGTGTCCGACTGGACTATGGCTACACCTTC	CASSVRLDYGYTF
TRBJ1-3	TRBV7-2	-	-	TGTGCCAGCAGCTTTAGTCTATCGGGGTCAGGAAACACCATATATTTT	CASSFSLSGSGNTIYF
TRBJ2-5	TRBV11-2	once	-	TGTGCCAGCAGTTCCCACCTAAGCCCACCGGGGGAGACCCAGTACTTC	CASSSHLSPPGETQYF
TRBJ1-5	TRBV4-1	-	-	TGCGCCAGCAGCCAAGCGGGTTTGGGCAATCAGCCCCAGCATTTT	CASSQAGLGNQPQHF
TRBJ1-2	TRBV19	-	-	TGTGCCAGTAGCAGGGACACCTTTCTTGGCTACACCTTC	CASSRDTFLGYTF
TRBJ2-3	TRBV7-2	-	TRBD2	TGTGCCAGCAGCGCGCACTCCGGGACTATCACAGATACGCAGTATTTT	CASSAHSGTITDTQYF
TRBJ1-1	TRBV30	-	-	TGTGCCTGGAGCTGGGGCACTGAAGCTTTCTTT	CAWSWGTEAFF
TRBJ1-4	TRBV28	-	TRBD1	TGTGCCAGCACCCTCGGGACAGGGGGATATGAAAAACTGTTTTTT	CASTLGTGGYEKLFF
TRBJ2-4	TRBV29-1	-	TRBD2	TGCAGCGTGCCTAGCGGGGGGGCACAAAACATTCAGTACTTC	CSVPSGGAQNIQYF
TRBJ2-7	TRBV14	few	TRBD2	TGTGCCAGCAGCCAAGGGAGGGCTAGCGGGTTGAGAGCCGAGCAGTACTTC	CASSQGRASGLRAEQYF
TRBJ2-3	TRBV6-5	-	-	TGTGCCAGCAGTTTTCCCGGCACAGATACGCAGTATTTT	CASSFPGTDTQYF
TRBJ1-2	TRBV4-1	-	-	TGCGCCAGCAGCGACTTATATGGCTACACCTTC	CASSDLYGYTF
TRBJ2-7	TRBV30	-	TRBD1	TGTGCCTGGAGTGCGGACAGGGATTATGAGCAGTACTTC	CAWSADRDYEQYF
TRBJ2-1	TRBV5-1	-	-	TGCGCCAGCAGCTTGGCCTCAGGGATCTACAATGAGCAGTTCTTC	CASSLASGIYNEQFF
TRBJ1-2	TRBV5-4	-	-	TGTGCCAGCAGCTTGGGCGCGGGCCAAAAGGGCTATGGCTACACCTTC	CASSLGAGQKGYGYTF
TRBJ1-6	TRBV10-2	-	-	TGCGCCAGCAGTGAGAATTTGGTAACAGGGTGGTCACCCCTCCACTTT	CASSENLVTGWSPLHF
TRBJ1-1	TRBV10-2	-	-	TGCGCCAGCATTGTCGGATTGAACACTGAAGCTTTCTTT	CASIVGLNTEAFF
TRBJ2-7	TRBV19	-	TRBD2	TGTGCCAGTAGTATAGTAGCGGGAGGGTACGAGCAGTACTTC	CASSIVAGGYEQYF
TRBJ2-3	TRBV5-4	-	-	TGTGCCAGCAGCCGCCGACAGGACTACACAGATACGCAGTATTTT	CASSRRQDYTDTQYF